What follows are 13 T cell receptor beta chains derived from one specimen sequenced in a study of PD-1 blockade in classical Hodgkin lymphoma. Profiled with immunoSEQ multiplex PCR; TCRdb holds only in-frame clones, not every one. The profile shows approximately 60,000 clones, over 85% of them singletons. Brentuximab vedotin exposure varied among the patients, all of whom had relapsed after autologous stem cell transplantation. Source: peripheral blood mononuclear cells (PBMCs), taken at baseline. The receptor set was obtained from a human donor with classical Hodgkin lymphoma.

V usage is TRBV2 and J usage is TRBJ2-2; 9 nucleotides match TRBD1. Germline V lookup: CDR1 SNHLY, CDR2 FYNNEI. J gave up 7 bases and V 2 bases, and 11 bases lay outside the gene matches. The CDR3 spans 17 residues. The CDR3 DNA reads as TGTGCCAGCAGTGAAAGAAAAGGGACAGGGACCGACGGGGAGCTGTTTTTT. It codes for CASSERKGTGTDGELFF.

The rearrangement links TRBV4-1 to TRBJ2-5; D is possibly TRBD1 or TRBD2 (6 bases each). The CDR3 extends over 17 amino acids. Per germline, CDR1 MGHRA and CDR2 YSYEKL. Trimming shortened V by 1 base and J by 2 bases, and 17 bases separated the two germline ends. The CDR3 region has the DNA TGCGCCAGCAGCCAAGGGGTATGGGGGGCCGTACAAGAGACCCAGTACTTC. Translated, it gives CASSQGVWGAVQETQYF.

The chain couples TRBV27 to TRBJ2-5; 9 bases are a match to TRBD1. The CDR3 sequence is 15 residues long. Trimming cost V 4 bases and J 4 bases; bases outside gene matches: 7. Germline V CDR1 and CDR2: MNHEY, SMNVEV (reference sequence). DNA for the CDR3: TGTGCCAGCAGTTCCCCGGGACAGGGTCGAGAGACCCAGTACTTC. Translating it yields CASSSPGQGRETQYF.

This rearrangement joins TRBV18 to TRBJ1-2, with 8 positions matching TRBD1. V dropped 3 bases and J dropped 4; count of bases not matched to a gene: 7. CDR1 is KGHSH and CDR2 is LQKENI in the germline V gene. The CDR3 is made up of 15 amino acids. CDR3 sequence (DNA): TGTGCCAGCTCACCTGGACAGGGCGTCCCCTATGGCTACACCTTC. Its translation: CASSPGQGVPYGYTF.

The V gene is TRBV7-8, the J gene TRBJ2-3; 12 nucleotides agree with TRBD1. V was clipped by 3 bases and J by 4 bases; unmatched bases: 5. The CDR3 spans 16 residues. Looked up from germline, CDR1 is SGHVS and CDR2 is FQNEAQ. For the CDR3, the DNA is TGTGCCAGCAGCTTCCCGGGACAGGGGGCCTCAGATACGCAGTATTTT. Its protein product is CASSFPGQGASDTQYF.

This clone has only one observation. The rearrangement joins TRBV7-3 to TRBJ2-1, with D maybe TRBD2 (5 bases). CDR3 size: 16 residues. From germline, CDR1 is SGHTA and CDR2 FQGTGA. Between the trimmed V and J ends, which lost 5 bases and 4 bases, there was a span of 18 bases. CDR3 amino acids: CASSPSWSLQYNEQFF. The CDR3 DNA reads as TGTGCCAGCAGCCCTAGCTGGTCCCTCCAATACAATGAGCAGTTCTTC.

This clone has just one count. The rearrangement uses TRBV28 and TRBJ1-3, with D possibly matching TRBD1 (6 bases). V lost 8 bases and J 2 bases, leaving 13 bases between the germline ends. The CDR3 is 14 residues long. The germline CDR1 and CDR2 sequences are MDHEN and SYDVKM. CDR3 nucleotide sequence: TGTGCCAGCTTAGGGCAGGGGACTGGAAACACCATATATTTT. It is translated as CASLGQGTGNTIYF.

The V call is TRBV28, the J call TRBJ1-5; D is uncertain. Germline V gene data show CDR1 as MDHEN and CDR2 as SYDVKM. This CDR3 is 12 amino acids long. Trimming removed 5 bases from V and 5 bases from J, with 7 bases in between. In nucleotides, the CDR3 is TGTGCCAGCAGTAGGTCAGATCAGCCCCAGCATTTT. As protein: CASSRSDQPQHF. Based on the CDR3 plus reference TRBV28 and TRBJ1-5, the full variable domain is DVKVTQSSRYLVKRTGEKVFLECVQDMDHENMFWYRQDPGLGLRLIYFSYDVKMKEKGDIPEGYSVSREKKERFSLILESASTNQTSMYLCASSRSDQPQHFGDGTRLSIL.

This sequence joins TRBV28 and TRBJ2-5, with TRBD2 matching over 7 bases. Germline V gene sequence: CDR1 MDHEN, CDR2 SYDVKM. Trimming at V came to 6 bases and at J to 0 bases, leaving 13 bases not matched to a gene. The CDR3 runs 17 residues. CDR3 sequence: CASSRGLADMYQETQYF. The CDR3 region has the DNA TGTGCCAGCAGCCGCGGGCTAGCGGACATGTACCAAGAGACCCAGTACTTC.

This clone has just a few counts. The CDR3 loop reads CASSTRETISGANVLTF. As DNA, the CDR3 is TGTGCCAGCAGTACCAGGGAGACTATCTCTGGGGCCAACGTCCTGACTTTC. The gene calls are TRBV28 and TRBJ2-6; D may match TRBD1 or TRBD2 (5 bases each). CDR1 MDHEN and CDR2 SYDVKM come from the germline V gene. The CDR3 runs 17 residues. The V end was cut by 5 bases, the J end by 0 bases, with 14 bases between.

The chain combines TRBV28 with TRBJ1-5; 8 bases are a match to TRBD1. J lost 10 bases, V lost 5 bases, and 13 bases had no gene match. CDR1 is MDHEN, CDR2 SYDVKM, per germline. This CDR3 contains 15 residues. CDR3 DNA sequence: TGTGCCAGCAGTGACGCCGGGACAGGCCGTCAACCCCAGCATTTT. Residues: CASSDAGTGRQPQHF.

This clone occurred a few times. The chain joins TRBV11-2 to TRBJ2-7; D is uncertain. This CDR3 is 12 amino acids long. V was pared by 0 bases and J by 5 bases, with 5 bases between. The germline V gene encodes CDR1 SGHAT and CDR2 FQNNGV. This chain's CDR3 is CASSLDSHEQYF. CDR3 DNA: TGTGCCAGCAGCTTAGATTCGCACGAGCAGTACTTC.

V gene TRBV4-2 combines with J gene TRBJ1-2; unclear D gene. The V gene's germline CDR1 is LGHNA and CDR2 YNFKEQ. CDR3 length equals 15 residues. The V gene lost 0 bases and the J gene lost 3 bases, with 11 bases spanning the gap. The CDR3 DNA follows: TGTGCCAGCAGCCAAGATCAGGCAGTCGACTATGGCTACACCTTC. Amino acid sequence: CASSQDQAVDYGYTF.